Below, 8 T cell receptor beta chains from the same sample are listed, as sequenced in a study of metastatic and nonmetastatic thyroid tumors. MiXCR reprocessed the PCR reads for TCRdb. The sample lists roughly 30,000 clones, roughly a sixth occurring once. Ahead of thyroid surgery, no patient had received treatment of any kind. What was sequenced was blood. These receptors originate from a female donor with papillary thyroid cancer or a benign thyroid nodule (not recorded which). Some clones in this sample may be carry-over from other donors' samples.

There are many counts of this clone. This chain uses TRBV4-2 with TRBJ1-6; D is possibly TRBD1 (6 bases). The V and J ends lost 1 base and 0 bases respectively, with 10 bases between them. Per the germline V gene, CDR1 is LGHNA and CDR2 is YNFKEQ. This CDR3 region has 17 residues. CDR3 DNA: TGTGCCAGCAGCCAAGCTCCGGACAGCTCCTATAATTCACCCCTCCACTTT. It encodes CASSQAPDSSYNSPLHF.

This clone was counted at least ten times. The chain carries TRBV7-9 and TRBJ1-1; possibly TRBD1 for D (6 bases). Germline assignment: CDR1 SEHNR and CDR2 FQNEAQ (reference sequence). Trimming pared 6 bases from V and 2 bases from J, leaving 10 bases between. The CDR3 runs to 13 residues. The CDR3, as DNA: TGTGCCAGCAGTACCGGGACAAACACTGAAGCTTTCTTT. Its protein is CASSTGTNTEAFF.

This clone came up a few times. The J gene is TRBJ1-5, the V gene TRBV6-1, with 7 bases aligning to TRBD1. J gave up 1 base and V 6 bases, and 6 bases lay outside the gene matches. Germline V CDR1 and CDR2: MNHNS, SASEGT. The CDR3 covers 15 residues. This chain's CDR3 is CASSPGTVSNQPQHF. The CDR3 DNA reads TGTGCCAGCAGCCCCGGGACAGTAAGCAATCAGCCCCAGCATTTT.

This clone was observed many times. V usage is TRBV10-2 and J usage is TRBJ1-2; D uncertain. This CDR3 is 11 amino acids long. V was clipped by 6 bases and J by 1 base, with 3 bases between them. Germline V gene data show CDR1 as WSHSY and CDR2 as SAAADI. CDR3 sequence: CASSDNYGYTF. Written as DNA, the CDR3 is TGCGCCAGCAGCGATAACTATGGCTACACCTTC.

By frequency in the sample, this clone is medium-sized. The CDR3 DNA reads TGTGCCAGCAGCTTAGACAACGGATTGGCCGAGCAGTACTTC. It yields the protein CASSLDNGLAEQYF. The rearrangement uses TRBV11-2 and TRBJ2-7; no definite D call. The CDR3 sequence is 14 residues long. Trimming shortened V by 0 bases and J by 6 bases, and 12 bases separated the two germline ends. Germline CDR1 reads SGHAT; CDR2 reads FQNNGV.

This clone was found many times. The chain carries TRBV10-2 and TRBJ1-3; 9 nucleotides align to TRBD1. The CDR3 is made up of 14 amino acids. CDR1 and CDR2 (germline): WSHSY, SAAADI. The V gene end was trimmed by 8 bases and the J gene end by 3 bases; junction bases not matched to a gene: 5. CDR3 in amino acids: CASGTGFGGNTIYF. The CDR3, as DNA: TGCGCCAGCGGGACAGGGTTTGGTGGAAACACCATATATTTT.

This clone has at least ten counts. The rearrangement joins TRBV18 to TRBJ2-1; 7 bases map to TRBD2. The junction had 8 bases not matched to a gene; V was cut back by 4 bases and J by 8 bases. The CDR3 has 14 amino acids. CDR1 is KGHSH and CDR2 is LQKENI in the germline V gene. The CDR3: CASSLSGTWDEQFF. The CDR3 nucleotides are TGTGCCAGCTCACTGAGCGGGACCTGGGATGAGCAGTTCTTC.

As for this clone: Its ends do not fully match the called genes, so a read error is possible. The gene calls are TRBV4-1 and TRBJ2-7; 7 bases line up with TRBD1. CDR3 length: 13 amino acids. Germline-derived CDR1 and CDR2 are MGHRA and YSYEKL. The CDR3 protein is CSSSPDRAYEQYF. The DNA of the CDR3 is TGCTCCAGCAGCCCCGACAGGGCGTACGAGCAGTACTTC.